Listed here is a single TCR beta chain. This CDR3 has 13 amino acids. Germline V gives CDR1 MDHEN, CDR2 SYDVKM. V was shortened by 2 bases and J by 7 bases, with 9 bases between the two germline ends. The data were obtained in a study of blood T cell repertoires in COVID-19. On the study more broadly: COVID-19 samples, acute and convalescent, were from the United States, Italy and Spain.

Per the original data handling: Nucleated cell number was recorded as an estimate derived from reference gene primer amplification. The method was immunoSEQ multiplex PCR; TCRdb's version includes in-frame clones alone and lacks a portion of them. V and J calls and clone size are those listed in that table; D and trimming were worked out from the DNA. The sample has 98,000 or so clones; 75% to 90% are singletons. Seattle enrolled patients during active infection and tracked them longitudinally. The TCR originated in a man in his sixties with COVID-19, enrolled during active disease. Sample: peripheral blood. This chain connects TRBV28 to TRBJ1-5; possible D gene TRBD1, 5 bases. The CDR3 is CASSLGHSQPQHF. Written as DNA, the CDR3 is TGTGCCAGCAGTTTAGGACATTCCCAGCCCCAGCATTTT. The full variable domain, its missing parts supplied by reference TRBV28 and TRBJ1-5, is DVKVTQSSRYLVKRTGEKVFLECVQDMDHENMFWYRQDPGLGLRLIYFSYDVKMKEKGDIPEGYSVSREKKERFSLILESASTNQTSMYLCASSLGHSQPQHFGDGTRLSIL.